A single sample gave rise to the 10 T cell receptor beta chains below, sequenced in a study of cytomegalovirus exposure and HLA in healthy donors (TCRdb year 2017). The library was made by the immunoSEQ multiplex PCR assay. The multiplex PCR relied on a mix of 60 forward primers for TCR Vbeta segments and 13 reverse primers for TCR Jbeta segments. This immuneACCESS table, as held by TCRdb, lists in-frame sequences with V and J called but not all clones. Of the missing ones, under half trace to an unresolved V gene in checked studies; the others have no known cause. Counted in this sample were 30,000 to 40,000 clones; nearly 70% of them appeared once. In total, the top ten clones hold about 6.5% of the sample. The sequenced material came from PBMCs. Source of these receptors: a man in his thirties or forties in good health and CMV-seronegative.

The V and J genes are TRBV28 and TRBJ2-7, with TRBD2 matching 10 bases. The CDR3 covers 14 residues. Germline CDR1 is MDHEN and CDR2 is SYDVKM. After removal of 2 bases from V and 7 bases from J, the junction contained 5 bases not matched to a gene. The CDR3 is CASSLTSGKREQYF. In DNA, the CDR3 is TGTGCCAGCAGTTTAACTAGCGGGAAACGAGAGCAGTACTTC.

This chain connects TRBV4-3 to TRBJ2-2; 7 bases line up with TRBD2. Germline lookup yields CDR1 LGHNA and CDR2 YSLEER. With V trimmed by 0 bases and J by 3 bases, 4 bases remained unmatched. The CDR3 spans 16 residues. The CDR3 DNA follows: TGCGCCAGCAGCCAAGAGGAGGGGAGGGACACCGGGGAGCTGTTTTTT. It translates to CASSQEEGRDTGELFF.

V usage is TRBV23-1 and J usage is TRBJ2-7, with D maybe TRBD1 (6 bases). TRBV23-1 is classed as an ORF, of uncertain function. Trimming left V 4 bases short and J 4 bases short, with 11 bases between. The CDR3 spans 13 residues. The CDR3 spells CASSRGRGYEQYF. CDR3 bases: TGCGCCAGCAGTCGCGGCAGGGGTTACGAGCAGTACTTC.

This clone was found once. The chain couples TRBV6-5 to TRBJ1-2, with a possible D match to TRBD1 (5 bases). The CDR3 is 15 amino acids. Germline CDR1 MNHEY, CDR2 SVGAGI. V shed 6 bases and J shed 8 bases, with 22 bases lying between them. This chain's CDR3 is CASSPPFGAILGYTF. CDR3 nucleotides: TGTGCCAGCAGCCCACCATTTGGGGCAATACTGGGCTACACCTTC.

The chain recombines TRBV5-1 with TRBJ2-7; perhaps TRBD1 as D (6 bases). Germline loops: CDR1 SGHRS, CDR2 YFSETQ. The CDR3 consists of 14 residues. Deletions cut 4 bases from V and 1 base from J, with 12 bases between. CDR3 coding DNA: TGCGCCAGCAGCCCAGGGGCAGGGTCCTACGAGCAGTACTTC. Protein product: CASSPGAGSYEQYF.

This chain joins TRBV13 and TRBJ2-7; 7 positions match TRBD2. The CDR3 consists of 15 residues. V lost 1 base to trimming and J lost 0 bases; unmatched junction nucleotides: 3. Germline CDR1 and CDR2: PRHDT and FYEKMQ (reference sequence). CDR3 in DNA: TGTGCCAGCAGCTTAGTACAGCGGGACTCCTACGAGCAGTACTTC. Amino acid sequence: CASSLVQRDSYEQYF.

CDR3 sequence reads: CASSLTGLADTQYF. The CDR3 DNA reads TGTGCCAGCAGTTTAACCGGACTAGCAGATACGCAGTATTTT. The rearrangement links TRBV6-5 to TRBJ2-3; 7 positions match TRBD2. The CDR3 consists of 14 residues. Per the germline V gene, CDR1 is MNHEY and CDR2 is SVGAGI. Unmatched junction bases numbered 5, after V lost 4 bases and J lost 4 bases.

This clone was detected a few times. The rearrangement uses TRBV4-2 and TRBJ1-6, with TRBD1 matching 9 bases. From germline, CDR1 is LGHNA and CDR2 YNFKEQ. The CDR3 covers 15 residues. The ends lost 2 bases at V and 10 bases at J; junction bases unmatched: 6. This CDR3 is CASSQRDRVNSPLHF. CDR3 DNA sequence: TGTGCCAGCAGCCAAAGGGACAGGGTAAACTCACCCCTCCACTTT.

This chain links TRBV7-8 with TRBJ1-5; D unresolved. CDR1 and CDR2 (germline): SGHVS, FQNEAQ. V lost 3 bases and J 8 bases, leaving 11 bases between the germline ends. The CDR3 is made up of 13 amino acids. In nucleotides, the CDR3 is TGTGCCAGCAGCTTGGGTCCCCAGGAGCCCCAGCATTTT. It codes for CASSLGPQEPQHF.

This clone was counted between two and nine times. The rearrangement joins TRBV15 to TRBJ2-7, with TRBD2 matching 8 bases. Per germline, CDR1 LNHNV and CDR2 YYDKDF (reference sequence). CDR3 length: 14 amino acids. The ends lost 6 bases at V and 5 bases at J; junction bases unmatched: 9. Here the CDR3 reads CATSIGAGGNEQYF. The CDR3, as DNA: TGTGCCACCAGTATCGGCGCGGGAGGTAACGAGCAGTACTTC.